A selection of T cell receptor beta chains follows, all from one sample in a study of synovial regulatory T cells in juvenile arthritis. Measured with immunoSEQ multiplex PCR; TCRdb has only the in-frame clones, and not every one. In all, the sample yields just under 10,000 clones. The specimen sequenced was Treg cells from blood. These receptors were obtained from a donor aged 2-29 years with juvenile idiopathic arthritis. Each CDR3 is given with its conserved first and last residue. Part of the rows lack a size; the others show once, few, many or a class for expanded clones.

-	TRBJ2-7	TRBV2	CAKRFQGMQQYF
-	TRBJ1-2	TRBV7-9	CASSLGGQQANYGYTF
-	TRBJ1-5	TRBV6-1	CASREQGLNQPQHF
-	TRBJ2-3	TRBV28	CASSLDTQYF
-	TRBJ1-5	TRBV15	CATSRGQGTQPQHF
-	TRBJ1-3	TRBV28	CASRLRSGNTIYF
-	TRBJ1-1	TRBV10-3	CATTGTGNTEAFF
-	TRBJ1-3	TRBV30	CAWSGRDSVLSGNTIYF
-	TRBJ2-1	TRBV19	CASSIRALSYNEQFF
-	TRBJ2-2	TRBV6-1	CASSQIGELFF
-	TRBJ2-1	TRBV15	CATSSNTDHLAPVRFF
-	TRBJ2-2	TRBV14	CASSHPTGANTGELFF
-	TRBJ1-5	TRBV7-2	CASSLAVDGHQPQHF
-	TRBJ2-7	TRBV10-2	CASSVRGRSYEQYF
-	TRBJ2-7	TRBV14	CASSQGQSYEQYF
-	TRBJ1-5	TRBV6-1	CASRGGSNQPQHF
-	TRBJ1-4	TRBV28	CASSRVGGPNEKLFF
medium-sized	TRBJ1-4	TRBV10-2	CATTGGEKLFF
-	TRBJ1-2	TRBV7-6	CASSLAGTGVGYTF
-	TRBJ1-1	TRBV28	CASSPTTGWGTEAFF
-	TRBJ2-7	TRBV27	CASSLRPSYEQYF
-	TRBJ2-3	TRBV28	CASSPLGRTTDTQYF
-	TRBJ2-7	TRBV30	CAWSPLNAVRVISYF